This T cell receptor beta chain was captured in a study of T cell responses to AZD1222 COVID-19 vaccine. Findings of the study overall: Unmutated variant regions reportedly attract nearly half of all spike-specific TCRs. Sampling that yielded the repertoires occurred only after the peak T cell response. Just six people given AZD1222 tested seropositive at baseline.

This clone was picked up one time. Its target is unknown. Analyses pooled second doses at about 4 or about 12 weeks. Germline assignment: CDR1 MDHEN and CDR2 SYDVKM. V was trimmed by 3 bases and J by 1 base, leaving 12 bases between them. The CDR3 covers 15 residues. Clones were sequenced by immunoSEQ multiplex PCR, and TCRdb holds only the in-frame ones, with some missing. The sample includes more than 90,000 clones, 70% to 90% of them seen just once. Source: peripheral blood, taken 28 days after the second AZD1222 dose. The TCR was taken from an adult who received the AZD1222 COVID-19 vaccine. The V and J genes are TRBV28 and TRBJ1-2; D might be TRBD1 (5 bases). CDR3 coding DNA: TGTGCCAGCAGTTTCCGGGGCCGCCTTAACTATGGCTACACCTTC. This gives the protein CASSFRGRLNYGYTF.